This TCR beta chain was sequenced for a study of shared T cell receptors in the human thymus. V lost 4 bases and J lost 12; bases outside the gene matches: 4. The CDR3 is 13 residues long. Germline V lookup: CDR1 SGHDT, CDR2 YYEEEE. Profiled with immunoSEQ multiplex PCR; TCRdb holds only in-frame clones, not every one. The sample consists of approximately 730,000 clones, roughly 85% of them appearing once. This sample also appeared in a second study, on human thymus T cells. That publication notes: The donor group consisted of healthy Finnish infants who were having corrective surgery for congenital heart defects. The source of the thymus tissue was resections taken during corrective heart surgery. Related work found strong thymic repertoire overlap between unrelated individuals.

Sequencing used thymocytes. The chain links TRBV5-6 to TRBJ2-1; 13 bases are a match to TRBD2. The sequence came from a girl under three years old with a congenital heart defect. CDR3 sequence: CASSRGLAGWQFF. CDR3 nucleotides: TGTGCCAGCAGCCGGGGACTAGCGGGATGGCAGTTCTTC.